This is a list of T cell receptor beta chains from one sample in a study of T cell responses to AZD1222 COVID-19 vaccine. The data were produced by immunoSEQ multiplex PCR, yet TCRdb's version contains in-frame clones alone and is incomplete. The sample holds 150,000 or so clones, roughly 89% seen once. The sample here was peripheral blood, taken on day 0 of AZD1222 vaccination. The receptors here all came from an adult in good health. Both conserved end residues are part of each CDR3. A D gene is named only where the DNA matches it firmly. Clone size, where shown, is once, few, many, or a class for clones that have expanded.

v_call: TRBV19
clone_size: .
cdr3_length: 14
j_call: TRBJ1-6
d_call: .
cdr3_nt: TGTGCCAGTAGTTTGAGGCGGGGCAATTCACCCCTCCACTTT
cdr3_aa: CASSLRRGNSPLHF

v_call: TRBV5-4
clone_size: .
cdr3_length: 16
j_call: TRBJ2-2
d_call: TRBD2
cdr3_nt: TGTGCCAGCAGCCACCGTAGCGGGGCGAACACCGGGGAGCTGTTTTTT
cdr3_aa: CASSHRSGANTGELFF

v_call: TRBV28
clone_size: .
cdr3_length: 13
j_call: TRBJ2-2
d_call: .
cdr3_nt: TGTGCCAGCATGGAGGCGCTTACCGGGGAGCTGTTTTTT
cdr3_aa: CASMEALTGELFF

v_call: TRBV3-1/TRBV3-2
clone_size: .
cdr3_length: 12
j_call: TRBJ1-2
d_call: .
cdr3_nt: TGTGCCAGCAGCCCTGGGACTTATGGCTACACCTTC
cdr3_aa: CASSPGTYGYTF

v_call: TRBV7-9
clone_size: .
cdr3_length: 14
j_call: TRBJ1-2
d_call: .
cdr3_nt: TGTGCCAGCAGCTCGGCCACGGGCGACTATGGCTACACCTTC
cdr3_aa: CASSSATGDYGYTF

v_call: TRBV12-3/TRBV12-4
clone_size: .
cdr3_length: 12
j_call: TRBJ2-1
d_call: .
cdr3_nt: TGTGCCAGCAGTTTAGTCACCGATGAGCAGTTCTTC
cdr3_aa: CASSLVTDEQFF

v_call: TRBV28
clone_size: .
cdr3_length: 14
j_call: TRBJ1-5
d_call: .
cdr3_nt: TGTGCCAGCAGTTGGGGGCAGCCCAATCAGCCCCAGCATTTT
cdr3_aa: CASSWGQPNQPQHF

v_call: TRBV28
clone_size: .
cdr3_length: 16
j_call: TRBJ1-5
d_call: TRBD1
cdr3_nt: TGTGCCAGCAGTTTGTGGACAGGGTCGGGCAATCAGCCCCAGCATTTT
cdr3_aa: CASSLWTGSGNQPQHF

v_call: TRBV4-1
clone_size: .
cdr3_length: 16
j_call: TRBJ2-7
d_call: TRBD1
cdr3_nt: TGCGCCAGCAGCCCCCTTGAGGGACAGGGCTACTACGAGCAGTACTTC
cdr3_aa: CASSPLEGQGYYEQYF

v_call: TRBV19
clone_size: .
cdr3_length: 15
j_call: TRBJ1-5
d_call: TRBD1
cdr3_nt: TGTGCCAGTAGTGCCGGGACAGGGAGTAATCAGCCCCAGCATTTT
cdr3_aa: CASSAGTGSNQPQHF

v_call: TRBV9
clone_size: .
cdr3_length: 16
j_call: TRBJ2-1
d_call: TRBD2
cdr3_nt: TGTGCCAGCAGCGCGGGAGCGGGGGGTTCCGTCAATGAGCAGTTCTTC
cdr3_aa: CASSAGAGGSVNEQFF

v_call: TRBV12-3/TRBV12-4
clone_size: .
cdr3_length: 13
j_call: TRBJ2-7
d_call: .
cdr3_nt: TGTGCCAGCACCGGGGTCGCGGGCTACGAGCAGTACTTC
cdr3_aa: CASTGVAGYEQYF

v_call: TRBV15
clone_size: once
cdr3_length: 16
j_call: TRBJ1-6
d_call: .
cdr3_nt: TGTGCCACCAGCAGAGACCCGGGACGGGATAATTCACCCCTCCACTTT
cdr3_aa: CATSRDPGRDNSPLHF

v_call: TRBV6-5
clone_size: .
cdr3_length: 16
j_call: TRBJ1-1
d_call: TRBD1
cdr3_nt: TGTGCCAGCAGTTACAACGGACAGGGAGGTTTGGCTGAAGCTTTCTTT
cdr3_aa: CASSYNGQGGLAEAFF

v_call: TRBV5-6
clone_size: once
cdr3_length: 16
j_call: TRBJ1-4
d_call: .
cdr3_nt: TGTGCCAGCAGCCGGGAGTGGGGGACGGCCTATGAAAAACTGTTTTTT
cdr3_aa: CASSREWGTAYEKLFF

v_call: TRBV6-5
clone_size: .
cdr3_length: 15
j_call: TRBJ1-5
d_call: .
cdr3_nt: TGTGCCAGCACATCGGCTCAGAATAGCAATCAGCCCCAGCATTTT
cdr3_aa: CASTSAQNSNQPQHF

v_call: TRBV9
clone_size: .
cdr3_length: 15
j_call: TRBJ1-4
d_call: TRBD1
cdr3_nt: TGTGCCAGCAGCGTAGGACAGGGTCTCAACGCAAAACTGTTTTTT
cdr3_aa: CASSVGQGLNAKLFF

v_call: TRBV7-9
clone_size: .
cdr3_length: 13
j_call: TRBJ1-1
d_call: .
cdr3_nt: TGTGCCAGCAGCTTGATTTCAGGCACTGAAGCTTTCTTT
cdr3_aa: CASSLISGTEAFF

v_call: TRBV6-1
clone_size: .
cdr3_length: 18
j_call: TRBJ1-5
d_call: TRBD1
cdr3_nt: TGTGCCAGCAGTGGAATACGAAACCGGGACAGAATTAATCAGCCCCAGCATTTT
cdr3_aa: CASSGIRNRDRINQPQHF

v_call: TRBV5-6
clone_size: .
cdr3_length: 18
j_call: TRBJ2-6
d_call: TRBD1
cdr3_nt: TGTGCCAGCAGCTCGCTCCGGGACAGGGCGTCTGGGGCCAACGTCCTGACTTTC
cdr3_aa: CASSSLRDRASGANVLTF

v_call: TRBV13
clone_size: .
cdr3_length: 14
j_call: TRBJ1-2
d_call: TRBD1
cdr3_nt: TGTGCCAGCAGCTTAAACAGGGGGCGGTATGGCTACACCTTC
cdr3_aa: CASSLNRGRYGYTF

v_call: TRBV10-3
clone_size: .
cdr3_length: 14
j_call: TRBJ1-1
d_call: TRBD1
cdr3_nt: TGTGCTGCCGGGACAGGGGATAGTAGCACTGAAGCTTTCTTT
cdr3_aa: CAAGTGDSSTEAFF

v_call: TRBV10-3
clone_size: .
cdr3_length: 18
j_call: TRBJ1-2
d_call: TRBD1
cdr3_nt: TGTGCCATCAGTGAGTCGACGGTTCGAACAGGGGGCGGCTATGGCTACACCTTC
cdr3_aa: CAISESTVRTGGGYGYTF

v_call: TRBV3-1/TRBV3-2
clone_size: .
cdr3_length: 15
j_call: TRBJ2-7
d_call: .
cdr3_nt: TGTGCCAGCAGCCAAGTAACAGGCCCCGACTACGAGCAGTACTTC
cdr3_aa: CASSQVTGPDYEQYF

v_call: TRBV5-1
clone_size: .
cdr3_length: 12
j_call: TRBJ2-7
d_call: TRBD1
cdr3_nt: TGCGCCAGCAGCTTAGACAGGGACGAGCAGTACTTC
cdr3_aa: CASSLDRDEQYF

v_call: TRBV7-9
clone_size: .
cdr3_length: 14
j_call: TRBJ2-5
d_call: .
cdr3_nt: TGTGCCAGCAGCTTATCAGGGTTCGCGGAGACCCAGTACTTC
cdr3_aa: CASSLSGFAETQYF

v_call: TRBV2
clone_size: .
cdr3_length: 12
j_call: TRBJ2-3
d_call: .
cdr3_nt: TGTGCCAGCAATGAGGGGGCAGATACGCAGTATTTT
cdr3_aa: CASNEGADTQYF

v_call: TRBV10-3
clone_size: .
cdr3_length: 13
j_call: TRBJ1-2
d_call: .
cdr3_nt: TGTGCCATCAGTGAGTTTGGCAGAGGGGGCTACACCTTC
cdr3_aa: CAISEFGRGGYTF

v_call: TRBV27
clone_size: .
cdr3_length: 17
j_call: TRBJ2-1
d_call: .
cdr3_nt: TGTGCCAGCAGTTTACTACCAGTCCATTCGACGGACAATGAGCAGTTCTTC
cdr3_aa: CASSLLPVHSTDNEQFF

v_call: TRBV25-1
clone_size: .
cdr3_length: 14
j_call: TRBJ2-7
d_call: TRBD2
cdr3_nt: TGTGCCAGCAGTGATGCGGGAGGGGCCTACGAGCAGTACTTC
cdr3_aa: CASSDAGGAYEQYF

v_call: TRBV6-2/TRBV6-3
clone_size: .
cdr3_length: 11
j_call: TRBJ1-2
d_call: .
cdr3_nt: TGTGCCAGCAGTTACCGCTATGGCTACACCTTC
cdr3_aa: CASSYRYGYTF

v_call: TRBV6-1
clone_size: .
cdr3_length: 13
j_call: TRBJ2-4
d_call: .
cdr3_nt: TGTGCCAGCAGTGAATTGAGGGTTGACATTCAGTACTTC
cdr3_aa: CASSELRVDIQYF

v_call: TRBV29-1
clone_size: .
cdr3_length: 15
j_call: TRBJ2-2
d_call: .
cdr3_nt: TGCAGCGTTTCCACCGGGACAATTAACACCGGGGAGCTGTTTTTT
cdr3_aa: CSVSTGTINTGELFF

v_call: TRBV11-1
clone_size: once
cdr3_length: 12
j_call: TRBJ2-3
d_call: .
cdr3_nt: TGTGCCAGCAGCTTTGGTAGCGGTGCGCAGTATTTT
cdr3_aa: CASSFGSGAQYF

v_call: TRBV11-2
clone_size: .
cdr3_length: 15
j_call: TRBJ2-1
d_call: .
cdr3_nt: TGTGCCAGCAGCTTAGTACGGTTCCGGGACAATGAGCAGTTCTTC
cdr3_aa: CASSLVRFRDNEQFF

v_call: TRBV5-1
clone_size: .
cdr3_length: 17
j_call: TRBJ2-2
d_call: TRBD2
cdr3_nt: TGCGCCAGCAGCTTGCTGGCGGGGGGGCCTTTGGCCGGGGAGCTGTTTTTT
cdr3_aa: CASSLLAGGPLAGELFF

v_call: TRBV28
clone_size: .
cdr3_length: 16
j_call: TRBJ1-5
d_call: .
cdr3_nt: TGTGCCAGCAGTTTAGTGCGTTCTTTGTCCAATCAGCCCCAGCATTTT
cdr3_aa: CASSLVRSLSNQPQHF

v_call: TRBV24-1
clone_size: .
cdr3_length: 17
j_call: TRBJ2-2
d_call: TRBD1
cdr3_nt: TGTGCCACCAGTGACCTAAGACAGGGTGGGAACACCGGGGAGCTGTTTTTT
cdr3_aa: CATSDLRQGGNTGELFF

v_call: TRBV5-4
clone_size: .
cdr3_length: 14
j_call: TRBJ2-1
d_call: .
cdr3_nt: TGTGCCAGCTACCTCCGGGGGTTACCGGGGGAGCAGTTCTTC
cdr3_aa: CASYLRGLPGEQFF

v_call: TRBV7-8
clone_size: .
cdr3_length: 13
j_call: TRBJ2-7
d_call: .
cdr3_nt: TGTGCCAGCAGCTTCACTAGAGAGGGGGAGCAGTACTTC
cdr3_aa: CASSFTREGEQYF

v_call: TRBV29-1
clone_size: few
cdr3_length: 13
j_call: TRBJ2-1
d_call: .
cdr3_nt: TGCAGCGTTGAAGACACAGTGAGAAATGAGCAGTTCTTC
cdr3_aa: CSVEDTVRNEQFF

v_call: TRBV9
clone_size: .
cdr3_length: 15
j_call: TRBJ2-5
d_call: .
cdr3_nt: TGTGCCAGCAGCCAGGACACCACATTACAAGAGACCCAGTACTTC
cdr3_aa: CASSQDTTLQETQYF

v_call: TRBV11-2
clone_size: .
cdr3_length: 15
j_call: TRBJ2-1
d_call: TRBD1
cdr3_nt: TGTGCCAGCAGCTTGTTGGACAGGGCTATCAATGAGCAGTTCTTC
cdr3_aa: CASSLLDRAINEQFF

v_call: TRBV6-5
clone_size: .
cdr3_length: 14
j_call: TRBJ1-5
d_call: TRBD1
cdr3_nt: TGTGCCAGCAGGTCCGGGACAGGGGGCACTCCCCAGCATTTT
cdr3_aa: CASRSGTGGTPQHF

v_call: TRBV4-1
clone_size: .
cdr3_length: 16
j_call: TRBJ2-1
d_call: .
cdr3_nt: TGCGCCAGCAGCCAAGGATCCCAGCGGAACTACAATGAGCAGTTCTTC
cdr3_aa: CASSQGSQRNYNEQFF

v_call: TRBV6-5
clone_size: .
cdr3_length: 16
j_call: TRBJ1-1
d_call: .
cdr3_nt: TGTGCCAGCAGTTACTCTAGTGCCTATTGGAACACTGAAGCTTTCTTT
cdr3_aa: CASSYSSAYWNTEAFF

v_call: TRBV14
clone_size: .
cdr3_length: 15
j_call: TRBJ1-4
d_call: .
cdr3_nt: TGTGCCAGCAGCCAAGTGTTGGCAGTTAATGAAAAACTGTTTTTT
cdr3_aa: CASSQVLAVNEKLFF

v_call: TRBV5-4
clone_size: .
cdr3_length: 14
j_call: TRBJ1-1
d_call: .
cdr3_nt: TGTGCCAGCAGCACCAGGGCGGGGGACACTGAAGCTTTCTTT
cdr3_aa: CASSTRAGDTEAFF

v_call: TRBV2
clone_size: .
cdr3_length: 13
j_call: TRBJ1-5
d_call: .
cdr3_nt: TGTGCCAGCAGCGCAGACAGGAATCAGCCCCAGCATTTT
cdr3_aa: CASSADRNQPQHF

v_call: TRBV5-1
clone_size: .
cdr3_length: 19
j_call: TRBJ2-3
d_call: TRBD2
cdr3_nt: TGCGCCAGCAGCTTGGGACCGGGACTAGCGGGGGTGATCACAGATACGCAGTATTTT
cdr3_aa: CASSLGPGLAGVITDTQYF

v_call: TRBV5-1
clone_size: .
cdr3_length: 16
j_call: TRBJ2-2
d_call: TRBD1
cdr3_nt: TGCGCCAGCAGCTTTGAAGTACAGGGGATGGGCGGGGAGCTGTTTTTT
cdr3_aa: CASSFEVQGMGGELFF

v_call: TRBV28
clone_size: .
cdr3_length: 14
j_call: TRBJ1-3
d_call: .
cdr3_nt: TGTGCCAGCGGGGGAAAACCCTCTGGAAACACCATATATTTT
cdr3_aa: CASGGKPSGNTIYF

v_call: TRBV29-1
clone_size: .
cdr3_length: 12
j_call: TRBJ1-2
d_call: TRBD1
cdr3_nt: TGCAGCGTTGACAGGGGGCAGGATGGCTACACCTTC
cdr3_aa: CSVDRGQDGYTF

v_call: TRBV7-9
clone_size: .
cdr3_length: 15
j_call: TRBJ1-1
d_call: .
cdr3_nt: TGTGCCAGCAGCTTAGCGGCGGGGTCGACTTATGAAGCTTTCTTT
cdr3_aa: CASSLAAGSTYEAFF

v_call: TRBV27
clone_size: .
cdr3_length: 13
j_call: TRBJ2-3
d_call: .
cdr3_nt: TGTGCCAGCAGTTCCCTGGGTGCAGATACGCAGTATTTT
cdr3_aa: CASSSLGADTQYF

v_call: TRBV5-1
clone_size: once
cdr3_length: 16
j_call: TRBJ2-1
d_call: TRBD1
cdr3_nt: TGCGCCAGCAGCTCGCCCACCGGGACAGGTAACAATGAGCAGTTCTTC
cdr3_aa: CASSSPTGTGNNEQFF

v_call: TRBV12-5
clone_size: .
cdr3_length: 13
j_call: TRBJ1-1
d_call: TRBD1
cdr3_nt: TGTGCTAGTCGCTACAGGGGGGGCACTGAAGCTTTCTTT
cdr3_aa: CASRYRGGTEAFF

v_call: TRBV28
clone_size: .
cdr3_length: 15
j_call: TRBJ1-3
d_call: .
cdr3_nt: TGTGCCAGCAGTTTCCGGGGGGCGCAGGGAAACACCATATATTTT
cdr3_aa: CASSFRGAQGNTIYF

v_call: TRBV27
clone_size: .
cdr3_length: 17
j_call: TRBJ1-5
d_call: .
cdr3_nt: TGTGCCAGCACCCCAGTTTATATCACGCGAGGCGAACAGCCCCAGCATTTT
cdr3_aa: CASTPVYITRGEQPQHF

v_call: TRBV27
clone_size: .
cdr3_length: 14
j_call: TRBJ2-3
d_call: .
cdr3_nt: TGTGCCAGCAGTTCAATACAGGGCCCAGATACGCAGTATTTT
cdr3_aa: CASSSIQGPDTQYF